A single sample is the source of the 24 T cell receptor beta chains below, sequenced in a study of cytomegalovirus exposure and HLA in healthy donors. The PCR had 60 Vbeta and 13 Jbeta primers. Assay: immunoSEQ multiplex PCR; the TCRdb copy retains only in-frame clones and omits some. The sample has about 170,000 clones, roughly 80% seen once. Sequenced material: PBMCs. These receptors were obtained from a girl aged 5-17 years in good health and CMV-seropositive.

This clone occurred a few times. The chain recombines TRBV11-2 with TRBJ2-7; TRBD1 aligns across 9 bases. Germline CDR1 reads SGHAT; CDR2 reads FQNNGV. The CDR3 is made up of 17 amino acids. After removal of 0 bases from V and 6 bases from J, the junction contained 12 bases not matched to a gene. CDR3 sequence: CASSLERPGTGLGEQYF. In DNA form, the CDR3 reads TGTGCCAGCAGCTTAGAAAGACCCGGGACAGGGTTGGGCGAGCAGTACTTC.

V and J are TRBV20-1 and TRBJ2-7; 7 bases are shared with TRBD1. Germline values: CDR1 DFQATT, CDR2 SNEGSKA (reference sequence). The CDR3 sequence is 11 residues long. The ends lost 2 bases at V and 6 bases at J; junction bases unmatched: 1. The CDR3 loop is CSARTGVEQYF. As DNA, the CDR3 is TGCAGTGCTAGAACAGGGGTCGAGCAGTACTTC.

V usage is TRBV7-6 and J usage is TRBJ2-7; 11 nucleotides match TRBD1. The CDR3 extends over 15 amino acids. CDR1 is SGHVS, CDR2 FNYEAQ, per germline. The V gene end was trimmed by 3 bases and the J gene end by 7 bases; junction bases not matched to a gene: 8. CDR3 nucleotide sequence: TGTGCCAGCAGCTTGTACGGACAGGGGGCTGGGGAGCAGTACTTC. Protein: CASSLYGQGAGEQYF.

J is TRBJ2-1 and V is TRBV15, with TRBD1 matching 7 bases. This CDR3 is built from 13 residues. Per the germline V gene, CDR1 is LNHNV and CDR2 is YYDKDF (reference sequence). V was pared by 1 base and J by 7 bases, with 1 base of the junction left unmatched. The CDR3 spells CATSRGQGNEQFF. The CDR3, as DNA: TGTGCCACCAGCAGAGGACAGGGTAATGAGCAGTTCTTC.

J is TRBJ1-1 and V is TRBV27; D is undetermined. The V end was cut by 5 bases, the J end by 4 bases, with 17 bases between. CDR1 and CDR2 from the germline V gene are MNHEY and SMNVEV (reference sequence). This CDR3 is built from 15 residues. The CDR3 DNA reads as TGTGCCAGCAGTGGATCGAACCCCGGAGGCACTGAAGCTTTCTTT. Translated, it gives CASSGSNPGGTEAFF.

This clone has only a few counts. V gene TRBV5-8 combines with J gene TRBJ1-5, with 8 bases that match TRBD1. After removal of 0 bases from V and 5 bases from J, the junction contained 10 bases not matched to a gene. From germline, CDR1 is SGHTS and CDR2 YDEGEE. The CDR3 sequence is 17 residues long. The CDR3: CASSLAISDREYQPQHF. The CDR3 DNA is TGTGCCAGCAGCTTGGCCATATCGGACAGGGAATATCAGCCCCAGCATTTT. Supplemented by reference TRBV5-8 and TRBJ1-5, the full variable domain reads EAGVTQSPTHLIKTRGQQATLRCSPISGHTSVYWYQQALGLGLQFLLWYDEGEERNRGNFPPRFSGRQFPNYSSELNVNALELEDSALYLCASSLAISDREYQPQHFGDGTRLSIL.

CDR3 sequence: CASTHTGNQPQHF. The CDR3 nucleotides are TGTGCCAGCACACATACAGGGAATCAGCCCCAGCATTTT. The V and J genes are TRBV7-8 and TRBJ1-5; possibly TRBD1 for D (6 bases). This CDR3 is built from 13 residues. Trimming left V 7 bases short and J 4 bases short, with 11 bases between. Germline CDR1 SGHVS, CDR2 FQNEAQ.

V gene TRBV28 combines with J gene TRBJ2-2, with 11 nucleotides matching TRBD2. Germline V gene data show CDR1 as MDHEN and CDR2 as SYDVKM. V lost 1 base, J lost 1 base, and 8 bases stayed unmatched. The CDR3 covers 19 residues. CDR3 sequence: CASSLYSPLAGVNTGELFF. In DNA, the CDR3 is TGTGCCAGCAGTTTATACTCTCCACTAGCGGGGGTGAACACCGGGGAGCTGTTTTTT.

V gene TRBV30 combines with J gene TRBJ2-3; D is undetermined. V was trimmed by 4 bases and J by 4 bases, leaving 6 bases between them. The CDR3 has 11 amino acids. Germline CDR1 is GTSNPN and CDR2 is SVGIG (reference sequence). CDR3 in DNA: TGTGCCTGGACGACTTCAGATACGCAGTATTTT. It yields the protein CAWTTSDTQYF.

V gene TRBV11-2 combines with J gene TRBJ1-3; the D is unclear. The CDR3 totals 19 residues. In germline, CDR1 is SGHAT, CDR2 FQNNGV. Trimming took 7 bases from V and 5 from J, leaving 30 bases between them. CDR3 in DNA: TGTGCCAGCACACATTTTGGTCGCGTAAAAGGCGGGGAGAGAAACACCATATATTTT. This translates into CASTHFGRVKGGERNTIYF.

The sample holds one count of this clone. The V and J genes are TRBV5-6 and TRBJ2-7, with 8 bases aligning to TRBD2. The length of the CDR3 is 14 residues. CDR1 and CDR2 (germline): SGHDT, YYEEEE. With 6 bases clipped from V and 2 bases from J, the junction kept 7 bases outside the gene matches. The CDR3 spells CASTFSGNPYEQYF. CDR3 nucleotides: TGTGCCAGCACCTTTAGCGGGAACCCCTACGAGCAGTACTTC.

The chain links TRBV2 to TRBJ2-1; TRBD1 is a possible D gene (5 bases). Germline V gene data show CDR1 as SNHLY and CDR2 as FYNNEI. This CDR3 contains 12 residues. V lost 8 bases and J 3 bases, leaving 8 bases between the germline ends. The CDR3 DNA is TGTGCCAGCGGCAGGGACTACAATGAGCAGTTCTTC. Amino acid sequence: CASGRDYNEQFF.

The rearrangement uses TRBV27 and TRBJ1-1, with 8 bases identical to TRBD1. The J segment lost 4 bases and the V segment lost 2 bases, leaving 9 bases of the junction unmatched. The V gene's germline CDR1 is MNHEY and CDR2 SMNVEV (reference sequence). This CDR3 is built from 16 residues. DNA for the CDR3: TGTGCCAGCAGTTTAAGGGCAGGGGGCTACGGCACTGAAGCTTTCTTT. Translating it yields CASSLRAGGYGTEAFF.

In its sample, this clone was seen once. The chain joins TRBV30 to TRBJ2-1; D is ambiguous. Germline lookup yields CDR1 GTSNPN and CDR2 SVGIG (reference sequence). Trimming stripped 1 base from V and 7 bases from J, with 8 bases between. CDR3 length: 12 amino acids. CDR3 nucleotides: TGTGCCTGGAGTGCTACGGGTAATGAGCAGTTCTTC. Its translation is CAWSATGNEQFF.

This clone was observed a single time. The chain couples TRBV7-2 to TRBJ1-2; perhaps TRBD1 as D (6 bases). V lost 3 bases and J 0 bases, leaving 17 bases between the germline ends. The CDR3 consists of 17 residues. Germline V lookup: CDR1 SGHTA, CDR2 FQGNSA. Here the CDR3 reads CASSFWGGATSNYGYTF. Written as DNA, the CDR3 is TGTGCCAGCAGCTTCTGGGGGGGGGCAACGTCTAACTATGGCTACACCTTC.

The V call is TRBV13, the J call TRBJ1-1; D ambiguous. The V and J ends lost 4 bases and 6 bases respectively, with 9 bases between them. In germline, CDR1 is PRHDT, CDR2 FYEKMQ (reference sequence). The CDR3 consists of 12 residues. CDR3 amino acids: CASSSRYSEAFF. In nucleotides, the CDR3 is TGTGCCAGCAGCTCCCGGTATTCTGAAGCTTTCTTT.

The rearrangement links TRBV15 to TRBJ2-1; 9 bases map to TRBD1. CDR1 and CDR2 from the germline V gene are LNHNV and YYDKDF (reference sequence). V shed 3 bases and J 10 bases; nucleotides not matched to a gene: 10. The CDR3 length is 15 residues. CDR3 DNA sequence: TGTGCCACCAGCAGCGGGACAGGGTCCTTAATCGAGCAGTTCTTC. Translated: CATSSGTGSLIEQFF. The variable domain in full, completed from reference TRBV15 and TRBJ2-1, reads DAMVIQNPRYQVTQFGKPVTLSCSQTLNHNVMYWYQQKSSQAPKLLFHYYDKDFNNEADTPDNFQSRRPNTSFCFLDIRSPGLGDTAMYLCATSSGTGSLIEQFFGPGTRLTVL.

This clone was counted only a few times. V is TRBV18 and J is TRBJ1-2; 7 bases are shared with TRBD1. This CDR3 is built from 15 residues. The germline CDR1 and CDR2 sequences are KGHSH and LQKENI. Germline trimming cut 6 bases from V and 5 bases from J; bases unmatched to any gene: 12. Here the CDR3 DNA reads TGTGCCAGCTCCCAGCAGAGGGGGCCGGGGTATGGCTACACCTTC. This encodes CASSQQRGPGYGYTF.

The rearrangement joins TRBV6-1 to TRBJ2-1; 10 nucleotides align to TRBD1. CDR1 is MNHNS and CDR2 is SASEGT in the germline V gene. Trimming took 2 bases from V and 4 from J; bases not matched to a gene: 5. The CDR3 runs 16 residues. CDR3 protein: CASSETRDRGYNEQFF. In DNA form, the CDR3 reads TGTGCCAGCAGTGAAACGAGGGACAGGGGATACAATGAGCAGTTCTTC.

J is TRBJ2-5 and V is TRBV30; TRBD2 matches 12 bases. V shed 1 base and J 4 bases; nucleotides not matched to a gene: 7. Per the germline V gene, CDR1 is GTSNPN and CDR2 is SVGIG (reference sequence). This CDR3 comprises 16 residues. CDR3 bases: TGTGCCTGGAGTGGACTAGCGGGAGTCGGGAGAGAGACCCAGTACTTC. Translated, it gives CAWSGLAGVGRETQYF.

This clone was found a few times. V is TRBV19 and J is TRBJ1-5, with D possibly matching TRBD1 (5 bases). The CDR3 sequence is 16 residues long. Per germline, CDR1 LNHDA and CDR2 SQIVND (reference sequence). V was pared by 4 bases and J by 0 bases, with 13 bases between. The CDR3 region is CASSSGGAGSNQPQHF. In DNA form, the CDR3 reads TGTGCCAGTAGTAGCGGGGGAGCGGGTAGCAATCAGCCCCAGCATTTT.

The rearrangement links TRBV18 to TRBJ2-2; TRBD1 aligns across 11 bases. This CDR3 comprises 15 residues. The ends lost 3 bases at V and 4 bases at J; junction bases unmatched: 1. CDR1 and CDR2 (germline): KGHSH, LQKENI. In nucleotides, the CDR3 is TGTGCCAGCTCACCCGGACAGGGGGCCACCGGGGAGCTGTTTTTT. Protein: CASSPGQGATGELFF.

The chain links TRBV27 to TRBJ1-3; the match to TRBD1 covers 9 bases. This CDR3 has 18 amino acids. Germline assignment: CDR1 MNHEY and CDR2 SMNVEV (reference sequence). V lost 5 bases to trimming and J lost 2 bases; unmatched junction nucleotides: 13. The CDR3 DNA reads TGTGCCAGCAGTCCGACTCCCCACAGGGGGCTGACTGGAAACACCATATATTTT. Protein product: CASSPTPHRGLTGNTIYF.

CDR3 sequence: CASSFGGEQYF. Written as DNA, the CDR3 is TGTGCCAGCAGTTTCGGGGGCGAGCAGTACTTC. The chain employs TRBV27 and TRBJ2-7; a weak D match, TRBD2 (6 bases). The CDR3 runs to 11 residues. Trimming cost V 3 bases and J 6 bases, with 6 bases left between them. Germline assignment: CDR1 MNHEY and CDR2 SMNVEV (reference sequence).